The 14 T cell receptor beta chains presented below share a single source sample, sequenced in a study of OX40 agonist ivuxolimab in advanced cancers. Assay: immunoSEQ multiplex PCR; the TCRdb copy retains only in-frame clones and omits some. There are 30,000 to 40,000 clones in the sample; about 74% occur only once, and 12% lies in the top ten. The specimen comprised CD4+ or CD8+ T cells sorted from blood, sampled in a trial of the OX40 agonist ivuxolimab. These receptors were collected from an adult with an advanced solid tumor such as melanoma, head and neck, liver or kidney cancer.

The chain carries TRBV28 and TRBJ2-7, with 7 bases that match TRBD1. The CDR3 contains 14 residues. V was clipped by 2 bases and J by 6 bases; unmatched bases: 7. Germline V lookup: CDR1 MDHEN, CDR2 SYDVKM. CDR3 DNA sequence: TGTGCCAGCAGTTTAGGGGGACAGCTAGTCGAGCAGTACTTC. This codes for CASSLGGQLVEQYF.

This clone came up a few times. The chain has TRBV18 and TRBJ2-7; D might be TRBD1 or TRBD2, each matching 6 bases. Trimming left V 3 bases short and J 0 bases short, with 12 bases between. Looked up from germline, CDR1 is KGHSH and CDR2 is LQKENI. This CDR3 spans 15 amino acids. This CDR3 is CASSPSRGGSYEQYF. Here the CDR3 DNA reads TGTGCCAGCTCACCCTCCAGGGGAGGCTCCTACGAGCAGTACTTC.

CDR3 protein: CATVGGLNTGELFF. CDR3 nucleotides: TGTGCCACCGTGGGGGGATTGAACACCGGGGAGCTGTTTTTT. This rearrangement joins TRBV7-2 to TRBJ2-2; D is possibly TRBD2 (6 bases). The CDR3 loop spans 14 amino acids. Germline V gives CDR1 SGHTA, CDR2 FQGNSA. Trimming removed 10 bases at V and 1 base at J, with 13 bases between.

The chain employs TRBV5-1 and TRBJ2-3; TRBD2 matches 8 bases. Per germline, CDR1 SGHRS and CDR2 YFSETQ. V shed 4 bases and J 1 base; nucleotides not matched to a gene: 8. The length of the CDR3 is 16 residues. The CDR3 sequence is CASSKIAGKGTDTQYF. CDR3 bases: TGCGCCAGCAGCAAAATAGCGGGAAAGGGCACAGATACGCAGTATTTT. The full variable domain, with the rest looked up from reference TRBV5-1 and TRBJ2-3, is KAGVTQTPRYLIKTRGQQVTLSCSPISGHRSVSWYQQTPGQGLQFLFEYFSETQRNKGNFPGRFSGRQFSNSRSEMNVSTLELGDSALYLCASSKIAGKGTDTQYFGPGTRLTVL.

The V gene is TRBV9, the J gene TRBJ1-4, with 9 bases aligning to TRBD1. CDR3 size: 15 residues. Unmatched junction bases numbered 7, after V lost 2 bases and J lost 8 bases. CDR1 is SGDLS, CDR2 YYNGEE, per germline. CDR3 DNA: TGTGCCAGCAGCGTCACAGGGGGCTTGGACGAAAAACTGTTTTTT. Its protein product is CASSVTGGLDEKLFF.

V gene TRBV2 combines with J gene TRBJ2-7; D remains unclear. Germline loops: CDR1 SNHLY, CDR2 FYNNEI. This CDR3 spans 15 amino acids. V was clipped by 6 bases and J by 5 bases, with 20 bases between them. The CDR3 here is CASSPAGRSVDEQYF. The DNA of the CDR3 is TGTGCCAGCAGCCCCGCCGGGCGTTCCGTAGACGAGCAGTACTTC.

This clone was seen once. This chain connects TRBV18 to TRBJ1-5; possible D gene TRBD1, 5 bases. The CDR3 consists of 15 residues. V was trimmed by 0 bases and J by 0 bases, leaving 6 bases between them. Germline lookup yields CDR1 KGHSH and CDR2 LQKENI. CDR3 loop: CASSPPGTSNQPQHF. The CDR3 DNA sequence: TGTGCCAGCTCACCACCGGGGACTAGCAATCAGCCCCAGCATTTT.

V usage is TRBV2 and J usage is TRBJ1-2; TRBD1 aligns across 8 bases. V lost 6 bases and J lost 8; bases outside the gene matches: 14. The CDR3 extends over 15 amino acids. Per germline, CDR1 SNHLY and CDR2 FYNNEI. CDR3 nucleotide sequence: TGTGCCAGCAGCCGCGGGGGACAGGAGGCTACGGGCTACACCTTC. Translated: CASSRGGQEATGYTF. Looking up the rest from reference TRBV2 and TRBJ1-2 gives the full variable domain: EPEVTQTPSHQVTQMGQEVILRCVPISNHLYFYWYRQILGQKVEFLVSFYNNEISEKSEIFDDQFSVERPDGSNFTLKIRSTKLEDSAMYFCASSRGGQEATGYTFGSGTRLTVV.

V usage is TRBV30 and J usage is TRBJ2-7; 9 nucleotides match TRBD2. This CDR3 region has 17 residues. After removal of 2 bases from V and 2 bases from J, the junction contained 13 bases not matched to a gene. Germline CDR1 GTSNPN, CDR2 SVGIG (reference sequence). The DNA for the CDR3 is TGTGCCTGGAGTCCACGGACCTGGACTAGCGTCGCCTACGAGCAGTACTTC. Translation: CAWSPRTWTSVAYEQYF.

This clone came up once. V is TRBV7-3 and J is TRBJ2-7; no definite D call. Per germline, CDR1 SGHTA and CDR2 FQGTGA. The CDR3 covers 14 residues. Trimming pared 3 bases from V and 1 base from J, leaving 10 bases between. The CDR3, as DNA: TGTGCCAGCAGCTTCCTACACGGGTCCTACGAGCAGTACTTC. Amino acid sequence: CASSFLHGSYEQYF.

The chain carries TRBV10-1 and TRBJ2-1, with a tentative D call TRBD1 (6 bases). Trimming pared 0 bases from V and 6 bases from J, leaving 12 bases between. This CDR3 spans 15 amino acids. CDR1 and CDR2 from the germline V gene are WNHNN and SYGVQD (reference sequence). CDR3 sequence reads: CASSESRGMRNEQFF. The CDR3 DNA follows: TGCGCCAGCAGTGAGTCAAGGGGGATGCGCAATGAGCAGTTCTTC.

The V call is TRBV5-4, the J call TRBJ2-1, with 7 nucleotides matching TRBD2. This CDR3 is 12 amino acids long. The J segment lost 10 bases and the V segment lost 4 bases, leaving 5 bases of the junction unmatched. Germline CDR1 and CDR2: SGHNT and YYREEE (reference sequence). CDR3: CASSTSVGEQFF. DNA of the CDR3: TGTGCCAGCAGCACTAGCGTAGGGGAGCAGTTCTTC.

V usage is TRBV28 and J usage is TRBJ2-5, with no clear D. The ends were cut back, 6 bases at V and 2 bases at J, with 10 bases in the middle. Germline values: CDR1 MDHEN, CDR2 SYDVKM. The CDR3 totals 13 residues. CDR3 nucleotide sequence: TGTGCCAGCAGGCGGACCCCTCAAGAGACCCAGTACTTC. Its protein is CASRRTPQETQYF.

The chain combines TRBV7-9 with TRBJ1-1, with D possibly being TRBD1 (5 bases). The V gene lost 5 bases and the J gene lost 5 bases, with 15 bases spanning the gap. The CDR3 runs 14 residues. Germline CDR1 reads SEHNR; CDR2 reads FQNEAQ (reference sequence). CDR3 loop: CASSTGTALTEAFF. CDR3 in DNA: TGTGCCAGCAGCACCGGGACGGCCCTAACTGAAGCTTTCTTT.